This TCR beta chain came from a study of PD-L1 blockade in urothelial cancer (dated by TCRdb to 2017 to 2019). At the level of the whole study: All patients started therapy in the mid-2010s and received atezolizumab 1,200 mg intravenously every 3 weeks. Blood samples were analyzed at two time points: 3 weeks after treatment start (second dose) and 6 weeks after treatment start. Pretreatment tumor samples, along with matched peripheral blood collected serially before and after atezolizumab treatment, underwent TCR sequencing. Blood samples gave a median of about 150,000 T cells and 77,000 or so unique TCRs, with a median clonality of approximately 0.08. About 85% of the roughly 29 patients were identified as males with urothelial cancer of bladder origin, and a prior smoking history was reported by 18 of 29 patients. Pretreatment blood TCR-seq was available for around 29 patients, at least one posttreatment blood collection was obtained for some 24 patients, and tumor TCR-seq was available for some 24 patients. In the same patients who had TCR sequencing, pretreatment tumors also underwent whole exome sequencing and RNA sequencing. Fewer than ten patients reached durable clinical benefit, while fewer than 25 patients did not. Durable clinical benefit meant progression-free survival longer than 6 months, and TCR features were also tested against progression-free and overall survival. An exploratory multi-omic analysis was conducted of the somatic, immune and clinical correlates of response to PD-L1 blockade with atezolizumab in urothelial cancer. An ECOG performance status of 0 or 1 was recorded for the patients, and 0 to 3 prior chemotherapy regimens had been received by the patients.

Looking up the germline V gene yields CDR1 MGHDK and CDR2 SYGVNS. The CDR3 covers 17 residues, taking in both the cysteine and the phenylalanine. Kept here is only the CDR3 DNA, which spans 51 bases and is read in frame from base 1. Between the V and J ends, shortened by 1 base and 0 bases respectively, the junction contains 15 bases. Synthetic TCR analog templates were spiked into each PCR to estimate absolute template abundance from read counts. TCRbeta CDR3 regions were amplified from genomic DNA with bias-controlled V and J gene primers using the immunoSEQ assay. Sequencing of rearranged TCRbeta segments was performed at approximately 20X coverage. The study's processing was this. Sequencing errors were corrected by clustering, and CDR3s were annotated against IMGT so that V, D and J genes could be assigned. Downstream analyses used only productive TCRbeta rearrangements, leaving out any out-of-frame or stop-codon sequences. Clonality was calculated as one minus the Shannon entropy normalized by the log of the number of unique productive sequences. Fisher's exact test with Benjamini-Hochberg correction, using a cutoff of adjusted p below 0.01, was how clones that differed between time points or between blood and tumor were identified. The immuneACCESS repertoire file appears here via TCRdb, limited to in-frame rearrangements. These files lack a portion of the clones; in checked studies, under half of the deficit traces to unresolved V genes, and the cause of the others is not known. That table supplies the V and J calls and clone size; D and trimming were determined from the DNA. For this sample there are around 40,000 clones; around 84% appear just once. The ten largest account for roughly 2.7% of the sample.

Overall study outcomes, separate from this receptor: Because the sample size was small (n of about 29) and many exploratory analyses were performed, the results are intended to be hypothesis-generating. Patients with durable benefit showed greater expansion of tumor-associated TCR clones in peripheral blood 3 weeks after starting treatment (n of about 20, p = 0.022). A pretreatment peripheral blood TCR clonality below the median was linked to improved progression-free and overall survival.

Notes on this clone: It has no known antigen specificity. Base qualities were left out, and no much larger clone turns up one base away.

According to the study, the label for this sample's time point signals: peripheral blood 6 weeks after treatment start. A cohort of 30 or so patients with locally advanced or metastatic urothelial carcinoma, treated at Memorial Sloan Kettering on a trial protocol, was included. Peripheral blood mononuclear cells were collected from each patient pretreatment and during treatment, giving between 1 and 8 total time points per patient. The Qiagen DNeasy Blood extraction kit was used to purify genomic DNA from total PBMCs and tumor samples. Collected pretreatment and during treatment, PBMCs were isolated and stored as previously described.

The source was PBMCs, collected around atezolizumab (anti-PD-L1) treatment. The chain uses TRBV25-1 and TRBJ1-1; the D gene lacks a confident call. The origin of this receptor is a man aged 70 or older with urothelial cancer. The sequenced DNA is TGTGCCAGCAGTGAATCAGGTAATCAGTGGATGAACACTGAAGCTTTCTTT. Translated, this gives CASSESGNQWMNTEAFF.